This T cell receptor beta chain came from a study of CD8+ T cells in alopecia areata. Study-wide results and limits: Affected lesional scalp, above all in alopecia totalis/universalis, was more clonal than normal scalp. Sequences from scalp samples also cover resident alphabeta T cells of normal skin.

Per germline, CDR1 MDHEN and CDR2 SYDVKM. V lost 6 bases and J lost 5; bases outside the gene matches: 17. The CDR3 runs to 17 residues. Once RNA had been extracted, it was reverse transcribed into cDNA to act as the sequencing template. The method was immunoSEQ multiplex PCR; TCRdb's version includes in-frame clones alone and lacks a portion of them. Of some 120,000 clones listed, less than 50% were seen once; the top ten hold 10%. As part of sample collection, lesional scalp punch biopsies and peripheral blood were taken from alopecia areata patients. Note on this clone: Its matching antigen is unknown.

The chain has TRBV28 and TRBJ2-5, with 8 bases aligning to TRBD1. This TCR was recovered from a human donor with alopecia areata. The sequenced sample consisted of NKG2D-low CD8+ T cells sorted from blood. CDR3 bases: TGTGCCAGCAGATTCACTGGGGTTTCAGGGGGCGATGAGACCCAGTACTTC. This codes for CASRFTGVSGGDETQYF.